Below, 19 T cell receptor beta chains from the same sample are listed, as sequenced in a study of Ad26.COV2.S vaccination and SARS-CoV-2 variants. The data were produced by immunoSEQ multiplex PCR, yet TCRdb's version contains in-frame clones alone and is incomplete. The sample yields around 350,000 clones, 90% to 95% seen once. The sequences come from peripheral blood, collected after recovery from COVID-19. The receptors come from a human donor who had recovered from COVID-19.

The chain has TRBV6-6 and TRBJ1-2; D call uncertain. The ends were cut back, 4 bases at V and 1 base at J, with 16 bases in the middle. CDR3 length: 16 amino acids. Germline lookup yields CDR1 MNHNY and CDR2 SVGAGI (reference sequence). The DNA for the CDR3 is TGTGCCAGCAGTTCCATTGGTGCGGCGGGTAACTATGGCTACACCTTC. This codes for CASSSIGAAGNYGYTF.

The rearrangement links TRBV9 to TRBJ2-7; maybe TRBD1 (6 bases). CDR1 and CDR2 (germline): SGDLS, YYNGEE. The CDR3 extends over 16 amino acids. V was clipped by 4 bases and J by 0 bases, with 17 bases between them. The CDR3 DNA reads TGTGCCAGCAGCTTCCCGTCCACAGGGAGCTCCTACGAGCAGTACTTC. It codes for CASSFPSTGSSYEQYF.

The CDR3 here is CASSLPSQETQYF. CDR3 nucleotides: TGTGCCAGCAGCTTACCCTCCCAAGAGACCCAGTACTTC. V usage is TRBV7-9 and J usage is TRBJ2-5, with unresolved D. Germline V CDR1 and CDR2: SEHNR, FQNEAQ (reference sequence). There are 13 residues in the CDR3. V lost 2 bases and J 1 base, leaving 5 bases between the germline ends.

The rearrangement links TRBV10-2 to TRBJ1-3; D unresolved. Trimming cost V 6 bases and J 0 bases, with 6 bases left between them. This CDR3 has 13 residues. CDR1 and CDR2 from the germline V gene are WSHSY and SAAADI. Written as DNA, the CDR3 is TGCGCCAGCAGCCCTCCCTCTGGAAACACCATATATTTT. Translated: CASSPPSGNTIYF.

The J gene is TRBJ2-3, the V gene TRBV3-1 (or the pseudogene TRBV3-2); tentatively, D is TRBD1 (6 bases). The germline V and J ends were trimmed by 7 bases and 0 bases, with 14 bases remaining between them. This CDR3 is 15 amino acids long. Germline V CDR1 and CDR2: LGHDT, YNNKEL (reference sequence). DNA for the CDR3: TGTGCCAGCACCTCCTGGGGGCTCAGCACAGATACGCAGTATTTT. Translating gives CASTSWGLSTDTQYF.

The chain combines TRBV7-9 with TRBJ2-1, with D perhaps TRBD1 (6 bases). The CDR3 covers 14 residues. CDR1 and CDR2 (germline): SEHNR, FQNEAQ (reference sequence). The V gene lost 1 base and the J gene lost 14 bases, with 18 bases spanning the gap. The CDR3 bases are TGTGCCAGCAGCTTAGTTGGGGGCCAGGGTAGGGAGTTCTTC. It specifies CASSLVGGQGREFF.

The genes are TRBV2 and TRBJ2-7, with D uncertain. This CDR3 has 13 amino acids. Germline V gives CDR1 SNHLY, CDR2 FYNNEI. Trimming removed 3 bases at V and 2 bases at J, with 8 bases between. The CDR3 nucleotides are TGTGCCAGCAGTGACCGACGGACCTACGAGCAGTACTTC. It encodes CASSDRRTYEQYF.

The table lists this clone with a count of one. This sequence joins TRBV25-1 and TRBJ1-1; 10 bases line up with TRBD1. There are 13 residues in the CDR3. V shed 3 bases and J 6 bases; nucleotides not matched to a gene: 1. Germline loops: CDR1 MGHDK, CDR2 SYGVNS. The CDR3 loop reads CASSDDRGPEAFF. For the CDR3, the DNA is TGTGCCAGCAGTGACGACAGGGGGCCTGAAGCTTTCTTT.

The gene calls are TRBV4-1 and TRBJ2-5, with D perhaps matching TRBD2 (6 bases). The CDR3 is 16 amino acids. The germline V and J ends were trimmed by 1 base and 2 bases, with 14 bases remaining between them. CDR1 is MGHRA, CDR2 YSYEKL, per germline. CDR3 nucleotides: TGCGCCAGCAGCCAAGGGAACGCGGGGCCACAAGAGACCCAGTACTTC. It encodes CASSQGNAGPQETQYF.

The chain carries TRBV12-3 or TRBV12-4 and TRBJ1-6; the D gene is possibly TRBD1 (5 bases). This CDR3 contains 13 residues. V was cut by 3 bases and J by 9 bases, with 9 bases left in between. CDR3 region: CASSFNQGSPLHF. CDR3 sequence (DNA): TGTGCCAGCAGTTTCAATCAGGGTTCACCCCTCCACTTT.

This sequence joins TRBV5-1 and TRBJ2-2; 12 bases fit TRBD1. The CDR3 is 18 amino acids. J lost 1 base, V lost 4 bases, and 8 bases had no gene match. Germline V gene data show CDR1 as SGHRS and CDR2 as YFSETQ. CDR3 sequence: CASSKPGQGAQNTGELFF. The CDR3 DNA sequence: TGCGCCAGCAGCAAACCGGGACAGGGGGCGCAGAACACCGGGGAGCTGTTTTTT.

V gene TRBV10-1 combines with J gene TRBJ2-5; 10 bases align to TRBD2. CDR3 length: 14 amino acids. Germline V gene sequence: CDR1 WNHNN, CDR2 SYGVQD (reference sequence). V gave up 3 bases and J gave up 4 bases; unmatched junction bases: 2. The CDR3 reads CASSDSSGGETQYF. Written as DNA, the CDR3 is TGCGCCAGCAGTGACTCTAGCGGGGGAGAGACCCAGTACTTC.

This clone appeared a single time. V and J are TRBV6-6 and TRBJ1-2; 7 bases align to TRBD1. The germline V gene encodes CDR1 MNHNY and CDR2 SVGAGI (reference sequence). The CDR3 spans 14 residues. V gave up 8 bases and J gave up 6 bases; unmatched junction bases: 12. CDR3: CASREPGTGDGYTF. CDR3 sequence (DNA): TGTGCCAGCCGTGAGCCAGGCACAGGGGATGGCTACACCTTC.

This rearrangement joins TRBV27 to TRBJ1-2; 9 bases are shared with TRBD1. Looked up from germline, CDR1 is MNHEY and CDR2 is SMNVEV (reference sequence). V gave up 4 bases and J gave up 2 bases; unmatched junction bases: 5. The CDR3 is 15 amino acids. The CDR3 region has the DNA TGTGCCAGCAGTTCGGGACAGGGTATAAACTATGGCTACACCTTC. This translates into CASSSGQGINYGYTF.

The genes are TRBV25-1 and TRBJ1-5; D remains unclear. The CDR3 sequence is 14 residues long. V lost 2 bases and J 6 bases, leaving 11 bases between the germline ends. Germline V CDR1 and CDR2: MGHDK, SYGVNS. CDR3 DNA: TGTGCCAGCAGTGAAGTGAGTGAAGGTCAGCCCCAGCATTTT. Protein sequence: CASSEVSEGQPQHF.

The chain employs TRBV7-2 and TRBJ2-5; maybe TRBD2 (6 bases). Germline-derived CDR1 and CDR2 are SGHTA and FQGNSA. The CDR3 runs 15 residues. Deletions cut 5 bases from V and 2 bases from J, with 15 bases between. The CDR3 loop is CASSPLGGLQETQYF. In nucleotides, the CDR3 is TGTGCCAGCAGCCCCTTAGGAGGGTTACAAGAGACCCAGTACTTC.

The V gene is TRBV3-1 (or the pseudogene TRBV3-2), the J gene TRBJ2-2; perhaps TRBD1 as D (7 bases). Germline V gene sequence: CDR1 LGHDT, CDR2 YNNKEL (reference sequence). V dropped 1 base and J dropped 1 base, with 19 bases sitting between them. The CDR3 has 19 residues. As DNA, the CDR3 is TGTGCCAGCAGCCAAGTCGGGGGATTGGGGACAGTGAACACCGGGGAGCTGTTTTTT. Its protein product is CASSQVGGLGTVNTGELFF.

V usage is TRBV6-2 or TRBV6-3 and J usage is TRBJ1-5, with D tentatively TRBD1 (5 bases). Germline CDR1 is MNHEY and CDR2 is SVGEGT. Deletions cut 5 bases from V and 6 bases from J, with 11 bases between. The CDR3 has 13 residues. DNA for the CDR3: TGTGCCAGCAGTCTTGGCGGGGGTCAGCCCCAGCATTTT. It yields the protein CASSLGGGQPQHF.

The sample holds a few counts of this clone. The chain carries TRBV6-5 and TRBJ1-1; TRBD1 matches at 9 bases. Germline V gene sequence: CDR1 MNHEY, CDR2 SVGAGI. J gave up 7 bases and V 4 bases, and 7 bases lay outside the gene matches. This CDR3 is built from 14 residues. CDR3 in amino acids: CASSSTGGFNEAFF. The DNA for the CDR3 is TGTGCCAGCAGTTCTACAGGGGGCTTTAATGAAGCTTTCTTT.